These T cell receptor beta chains were read from a single sample in a study of identical twins. TCRdb reprocessed the 5' RACE reads via MiXCR and lists one record per CDR3 protein. The sample consists of approximately 220,000 distinct CDR3 sequences, 6% to 8% of them appearing once. These sequences were also reported in another study, on yellow fever vaccine responses in identical twins.

Sequenced input: CD8+ T cells sorted from blood. Receptor source: a woman aged 18-29 years in good health. The CDR3 runs from the conserved cysteine through the conserved F or W. Fields, in order: CDR3 protein, J gene, V gene.

CDR3 protein: CASSLAGRAADTQYF; J gene: TRBJ2-3; V gene: TRBV7-8
CDR3 protein: CASTTSGLYGYTF; J gene: TRBJ1-2; V gene: TRBV7-9
CDR3 protein: CASSLGRGSSYNEQFF; J gene: TRBJ2-1; V gene: TRBV12-3/TRBV12-4
CDR3 protein: CACSSAQAKGPSYNEQFF; J gene: TRBJ2-1; V gene: TRBV2
CDR3 protein: CSARDPVNEKLFF; J gene: TRBJ1-4; V gene: TRBV20-1
CDR3 protein: CASSSGRQGHQETQYF; J gene: TRBJ2-5; V gene: TRBV28
CDR3 protein: CASSLDPEAFF; J gene: TRBJ1-1; V gene: TRBV7-9
CDR3 protein: CASSAEGGGTDTQYF; J gene: TRBJ2-3; V gene: TRBV9
CDR3 protein: CASSLSGVKTQYF; J gene: TRBJ2-5; V gene: TRBV27
CDR3 protein: CATSTRGGALGDTQYF; J gene: TRBJ2-3; V gene: TRBV15
CDR3 protein: CASTNSLSGRTGEQFF; J gene: TRBJ2-2; V gene: TRBV6-5
CDR3 protein: CASSQTLAVERAGELFF; J gene: TRBJ2-2; V gene: TRBV4-1
CDR3 protein: CASSILAGGRGEQFF; J gene: TRBJ2-1; V gene: TRBV7-9
CDR3 protein: CASSLNPRTALPYNEQFF; J gene: TRBJ2-1; V gene: TRBV7-8
CDR3 protein: CASSHITGGTEAFF; J gene: TRBJ1-1; V gene: TRBV11-2
CDR3 protein: CASSSAGEKLFF; J gene: TRBJ1-4; V gene: TRBV12-3/TRBV12-4
CDR3 protein: CASSDRTGTSGRGDTQYF; J gene: TRBJ2-3; V gene: TRBV5-1
CDR3 protein: CASNWDNEQFF; J gene: TRBJ2-1; V gene: TRBV12-3/TRBV12-4
CDR3 protein: CASSTRGETQYF; J gene: TRBJ2-5; V gene: TRBV12-3/TRBV12-4
CDR3 protein: CASSAPDRVLNTGELFF; J gene: TRBJ2-2; V gene: TRBV3-1
CDR3 protein: CASSFGLAGTSTDTQYF; J gene: TRBJ2-3; V gene: TRBV13
CDR3 protein: CASSQGDIYAGYTF; J gene: TRBJ1-2; V gene: TRBV4-1
CDR3 protein: CATSDLQGHQETQYF; J gene: TRBJ2-5; V gene: TRBV24-1
CDR3 protein: CASSPAGETSSFDEQFF; J gene: TRBJ2-1; V gene: TRBV11-2
CDR3 protein: CSAKSPDQGETQYF; J gene: TRBJ2-5; V gene: TRBV20-1
CDR3 protein: CASSQFRGTEQYF; J gene: TRBJ2-7; V gene: TRBV14